The clone carrying this T cell receptor beta chain appeared a single time. Germline V gene sequence: CDR1 MDHEN, CDR2 SYDVKM. The trim removed 5 bases at V and 2 bases at J, leaving 13 bases unmatched. The CDR3 has 18 amino acids. Recruited during active infection, patients (from Seattle) were subsequently followed longitudinally. The data are from a study of blood T cell repertoires in COVID-19. Overall study context: PBMCs, B-cell-depleted T cells, or T cells were the source of the cDNA or gDNA that made up the material.

The table came from immunoSEQ multiplex PCR; TCRdb's copy has only in-frame clones and leaves some out. The sample has more than 300,000 clones, nearly 90% seen once. The chain couples TRBV28 to TRBJ1-5; 9 bases align to TRBD1. The TCR originated in a woman in her 30s with COVID-19, enrolled during active disease. Material: peripheral blood. CDR3 DNA sequence: TGTGCCAGCAGTCGGCTGGGGACAGGGAACTTTGGCAATCAGCCCCAGCATTTT. It translates to CASSRLGTGNFGNQPQHF.